Below, one T cell receptor (beta chain) is given with its context. The target antigen is unknown. The record originates from a study of liver allograft versus peripheral blood T cells. Study-wide context: Transplanted livers held T cell receptor repertoires, and these were compared with repertoires in recipients' peripheral blood.

Trimming removed 4 bases from V and 4 bases from J, with 15 bases in between. The V gene's germline CDR1 is SQVTM and CDR2 ANQGSEA. This CDR3 has 14 residues. Broader study findings: Liver allograft and peripheral blood T cell receptor repertoires reportedly differed.

TCRdb reprocessed the reads via MiXCR and lists one record per CDR3 protein. The top ten hold about 1.6% of the sample, which has roughly 11,000 distinct CDR3 sequences, 20% to 25% seen once. The rearrangement joins TRBV29-1 to TRBJ2-3; the D gene is possibly TRBD2 (6 bases). The sequence was obtained from a human patient who had a liver transplant. Some T cells may arise from the graft donor. The chain's CDR3 is CSVGRDWSADTQYF. The CDR3 bases are TGCAGCGTTGGGAGGGACTGGAGTGCAGATACGCAGTATTTT.